This entry features one T cell receptor beta chain sequence. The data originate from a study of blood T cell repertoires in COVID-19. At the level of the study: Samples of COVID-19 (acute and convalescent) were obtained from the United States, Italy and Spain.

CDR3 size: 14 residues. Germline CDR1 reads MNHEY; CDR2 reads SVGAGI. V was clipped by 4 bases and J by 8 bases, with 17 bases between them. Profiling relied on immunoSEQ multiplex PCR, and the TCRdb table lists in-frame clones only, not all of them. The profile covers 95,000 to 100,000 clones, with approximately 87% appearing a single time and about 9.9% taken by the ten largest. The sequence was collected from a woman between 25 and 40 years old with acute or convalescent COVID-19. The sequenced sample consisted of peripheral blood. The chain couples TRBV6-5 to TRBJ1-1, with D perhaps matching TRBD1 (5 bases). The CDR3 protein is CASSWGLQGAEAFF. The CDR3 DNA reads as TGTGCCAGCAGTTGGGGTTTACAAGGGGCCGAAGCTTTCTTT.